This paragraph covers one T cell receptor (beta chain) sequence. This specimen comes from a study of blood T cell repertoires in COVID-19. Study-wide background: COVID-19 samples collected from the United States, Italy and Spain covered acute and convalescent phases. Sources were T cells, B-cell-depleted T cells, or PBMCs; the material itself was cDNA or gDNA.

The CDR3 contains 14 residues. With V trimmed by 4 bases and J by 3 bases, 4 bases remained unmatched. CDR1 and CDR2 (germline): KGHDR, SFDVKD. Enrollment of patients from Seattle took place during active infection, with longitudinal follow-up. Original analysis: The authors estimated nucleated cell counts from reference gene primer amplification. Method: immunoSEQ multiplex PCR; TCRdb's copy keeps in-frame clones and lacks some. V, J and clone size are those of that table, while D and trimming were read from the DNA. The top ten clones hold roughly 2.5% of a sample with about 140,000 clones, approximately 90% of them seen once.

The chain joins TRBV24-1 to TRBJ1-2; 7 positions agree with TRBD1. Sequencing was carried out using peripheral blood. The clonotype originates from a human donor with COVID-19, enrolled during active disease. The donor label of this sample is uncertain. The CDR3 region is CATSDSGTDYGYTF. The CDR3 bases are TGTGCCACCAGTGACTCCGGGACAGACTATGGCTACACCTTC.